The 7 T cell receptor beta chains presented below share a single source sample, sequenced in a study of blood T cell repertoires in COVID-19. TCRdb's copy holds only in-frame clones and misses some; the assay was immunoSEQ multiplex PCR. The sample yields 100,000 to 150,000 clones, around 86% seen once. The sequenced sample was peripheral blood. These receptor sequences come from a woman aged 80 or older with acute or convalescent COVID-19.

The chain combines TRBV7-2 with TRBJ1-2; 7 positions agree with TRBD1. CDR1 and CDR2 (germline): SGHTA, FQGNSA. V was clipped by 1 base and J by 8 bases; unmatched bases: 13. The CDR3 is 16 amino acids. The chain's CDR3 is CASSLVFRGLPDGYTF. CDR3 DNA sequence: TGTGCCAGCAGCTTAGTATTTAGGGGGCTGCCTGACGGCTACACCTTC. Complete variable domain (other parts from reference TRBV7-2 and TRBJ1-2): GAGVSQSPSNKVTEKGKDVELRCDPISGHTALYWYRQSLGQGLEFLIYFQGNSAPDKSGLPSDRFSAERTGGSVSTLTIQRTQQEDSAVYLCASSLVFRGLPDGYTFGSGTRLTVV.

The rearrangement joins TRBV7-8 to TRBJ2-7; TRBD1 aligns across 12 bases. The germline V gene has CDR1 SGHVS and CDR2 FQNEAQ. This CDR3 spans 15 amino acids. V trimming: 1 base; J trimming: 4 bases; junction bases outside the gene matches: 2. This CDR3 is CASSLGGQGAYEQYV. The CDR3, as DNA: TGTGCCAGCAGCTTAGGGGGACAGGGGGCATACGAGCAGTACGTC.

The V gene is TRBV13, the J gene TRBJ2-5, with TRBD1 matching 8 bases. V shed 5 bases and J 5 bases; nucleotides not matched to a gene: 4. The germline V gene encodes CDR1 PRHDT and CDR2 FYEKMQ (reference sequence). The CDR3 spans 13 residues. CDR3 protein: CASSRQGLETQYF. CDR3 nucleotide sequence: TGTGCCAGCAGCCGACAGGGGCTGGAGACCCAGTACTTC.

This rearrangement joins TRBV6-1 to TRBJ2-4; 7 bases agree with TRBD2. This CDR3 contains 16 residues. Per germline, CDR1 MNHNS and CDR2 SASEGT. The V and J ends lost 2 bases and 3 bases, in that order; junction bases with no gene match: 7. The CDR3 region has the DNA TGTGCCAGCAGTGAATGGAGCGGGGATGGCAAAAACATTCAGTACTTC. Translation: CASSEWSGDGKNIQYF.

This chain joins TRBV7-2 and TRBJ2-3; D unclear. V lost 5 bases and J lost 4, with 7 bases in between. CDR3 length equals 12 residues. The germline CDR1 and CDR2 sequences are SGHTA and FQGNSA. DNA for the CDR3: TGTGCCAGCAGCCCCCCCGCAGATACGCAGTATTTT. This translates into CASSPPADTQYF.

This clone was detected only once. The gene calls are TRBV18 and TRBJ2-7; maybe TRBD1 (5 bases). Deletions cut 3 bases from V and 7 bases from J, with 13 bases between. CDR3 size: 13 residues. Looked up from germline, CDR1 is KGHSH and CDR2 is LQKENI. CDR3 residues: CASSPSGYGEQYF. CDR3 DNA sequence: TGTGCCAGCTCACCCTCAGGGTACGGGGAGCAGTACTTC.

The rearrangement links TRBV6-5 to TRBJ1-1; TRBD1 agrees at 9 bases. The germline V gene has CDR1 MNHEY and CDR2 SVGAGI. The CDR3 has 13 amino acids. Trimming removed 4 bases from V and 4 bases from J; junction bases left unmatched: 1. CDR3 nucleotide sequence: TGTGCCAGCAGTTCGGACAGGGGCACTGAAGCTTTCTTT. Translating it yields CASSSDRGTEAFF.